This T cell receptor delta chain was recovered during a study of gamma-delta T cells after stem cell transplantation listed by TCRdb under 2016. Spanning cysteine to phenylalanine, the CDR3 consists of 16 amino acids. Just the 48-base CDR3 DNA is kept, in frame starting at base 1. The germline V gene provides CDR1 TSWWSYY and CDR2 QGS. Relative to germline, V is 4 bases shorter and J is 0 bases shorter, with 15 bases between their ends. In this sample, this clone turned up a few times. Its antigen has not been determined. Base qualities are missing; no much larger clone stands one base away. To prepare the library, RT-PCR was applied. Instrument used: Illumina MiSeq. In TCRdb, clones were called once more from the public reads by CATT, and rows of identical DNA were later combined. This sample has roughly 15,000 delta-chain clones in its table, and approximately 32% of those were observed once. The ten largest clonotypes hold 3.8% of the sample.

The source material was gamma-delta T cells. The TCR comes from a human donor. It is not recorded whose cells these are; they may come from a transplant donor. The rearrangement combines TRDV1 with TRDJ1; the D gene cannot be named for sure. The DNA sequence follows: TGTGCTCTTGGGGCCGTGACTACGATGTACACCGATAAACTCATCTTT. Its product reads: CALGAVTTMYTDKLIF.